The rows below give T cell receptor beta chains drawn from one sample of a study of T cells after yellow fever vaccination. TCRdb re-analysed the 5' RACE reads in MiXCR, keeping a single row per CDR3 protein. The sample includes some 560,000 distinct CDR3 sequences, approximately 16% of them seen just once. Here the sequenced sample was PBMCs, taken less than 6 days after the first yellow fever vaccination. Source of these receptors: a man between 18 and 29 years old who received the YFV17D yellow fever vaccine. Each CDR3 is given with its conserved first and last residue. The order of the fields is V gene, clone size, D gene, J gene, CDR3 DNA, CDR3 protein. A D gene is named only where the DNA matches it firmly. Size is omitted from some rows. Given values are once, few, many or a class for expanded clones.

V gene: TRBV4-2
clone size: few
D gene: NA
J gene: TRBJ1-1
CDR3 DNA: TGTGCCAGCAGCCAAGATTACGCGAACACTGAAGCTTTCTTT
CDR3 protein: CASSQDYANTEAFF

V gene: TRBV20-1
clone size: NA
D gene: NA
J gene: TRBJ1-1
CDR3 DNA: TGCAGTGCCAGAAAGGGGAACACTGAAGCTTTCTTT
CDR3 protein: CSARKGNTEAFF

V gene: TRBV20-1
clone size: NA
D gene: TRBD2
J gene: TRBJ2-3
CDR3 DNA: TGCAGTGCTAGCTTTCGCGGGGGGGACGTTTCAGATACGCAGTATTTT
CDR3 protein: CSASFRGGDVSDTQYF

V gene: TRBV12-3/TRBV12-4
clone size: NA
D gene: NA
J gene: TRBJ2-5
CDR3 DNA: TGTGCCAGCAGTTTATTAGGGAGAGAGACCCAGTACTTC
CDR3 protein: CASSLLGRETQYF

V gene: TRBV3-1
clone size: NA
D gene: NA
J gene: TRBJ2-1
CDR3 DNA: TGTGCTAGCGCACAGGGAAACAATGAGCAGTTCTTC
CDR3 protein: CASAQGNNEQFF

V gene: TRBV12-3/TRBV12-4
clone size: NA
D gene: NA
J gene: TRBJ1-2
CDR3 DNA: TGTGCCAGCACCCGGGGTTGGACGGAAGGCTACACCTTC
CDR3 protein: CASTRGWTEGYTF

V gene: TRBV7-7
clone size: few
D gene: NA
J gene: TRBJ2-1
CDR3 DNA: TGTGCTAGCAGTTTAGACTCCAACAATGAGCAGTTCTTC
CDR3 protein: CASSLDSNNEQFF

V gene: TRBV11-3
clone size: NA
D gene: NA
J gene: TRBJ2-1
CDR3 DNA: TGTGCCAGCAGCATAGGGGGGGAGAATGAGCAGTTCTTC
CDR3 protein: CASSIGGENEQFF

V gene: TRBV20-1
clone size: NA
D gene: TRBD1
J gene: TRBJ1-1
CDR3 DNA: TGCAGTGCTCCCTCTCAGGGGGGGAACACTGAAGCTTTCTTT
CDR3 protein: CSAPSQGGNTEAFF

V gene: TRBV4-1
clone size: NA
D gene: TRBD2
J gene: TRBJ2-5
CDR3 DNA: TGCGCCAGCAGCCAAGTCGTACTAGCGGGGGGGCACGAGACCCAGTACTTC
CDR3 protein: CASSQVVLAGGHETQYF

V gene: TRBV6-5
clone size: NA
D gene: NA
J gene: TRBJ1-2
CDR3 DNA: TGTGCCAGCAGTTACGGGGGGACGCGGGCTAACTATGGCTACACCTTC
CDR3 protein: CASSYGGTRANYGYTF

V gene: TRBV2
clone size: many
D gene: NA
J gene: TRBJ1-2
CDR3 DNA: TGTGCCAGCAGTGAAGGGGTGTATGGCTACACCTTC
CDR3 protein: CASSEGVYGYTF

V gene: TRBV30
clone size: NA
D gene: NA
J gene: TRBJ1-5
CDR3 DNA: TGTGCCTGGAGTCGGGACACCCTTTATAGCAATCAGCCCCAGCATTTT
CDR3 protein: CAWSRDTLYSNQPQHF

V gene: TRBV6-2/TRBV6-3
clone size: NA
D gene: NA
J gene: TRBJ1-6
CDR3 DNA: TGTGCCAGCACCAGGCGGACCGGGAGCTCCTATAATTCACCCCTCCACTTT
CDR3 protein: CASTRRTGSSYNSPLHF

V gene: TRBV21-1
clone size: NA
D gene: NA
J gene: TRBJ1-2
CDR3 DNA: TGTGCCAGCACCCTAAACGTCGGAAGAGGCTACACCTTC
CDR3 protein: CASTLNVGRGYTF

V gene: TRBV18
clone size: NA
D gene: NA
J gene: TRBJ2-7
CDR3 DNA: TGTGCCAGCTCGCCCGGGACGAACGAGCAGTACTTC
CDR3 protein: CASSPGTNEQYF

V gene: TRBV6-5
clone size: few
D gene: TRBD1
J gene: TRBJ2-5
CDR3 DNA: TGTGCCAGCAGTTCCCCTCGGACAGGGGGCCCCTTGGGGTACTTC
CDR3 protein: CASSSPRTGGPLGYF

V gene: TRBV5-5
clone size: few
D gene: NA
J gene: TRBJ2-1
CDR3 DNA: TGTGCCAGCAGCTTGGCCAAGGGCGCCTACAATGAGCAGTTCTTC
CDR3 protein: CASSLAKGAYNEQFF

V gene: TRBV6-5
clone size: few
D gene: NA
J gene: TRBJ2-6
CDR3 DNA: TGTGCCAGCAGTTACGGAGGGACAGGGGCCAACGTCCTGACTTTC
CDR3 protein: CASSYGGTGANVLTF

V gene: TRBV2
clone size: few
D gene: NA
J gene: TRBJ2-3
CDR3 DNA: TGTGCCAGCAGATTTTCGAGGGGCACAGATACGCAGTATTTT
CDR3 protein: CASRFSRGTDTQYF

V gene: TRBV5-1
clone size: NA
D gene: TRBD1
J gene: TRBJ1-1
CDR3 DNA: TGCGCCAGCGGTAGGGGACAGGGACCGACTGGGGCTTTCTTT
CDR3 protein: CASGRGQGPTGAFF

V gene: TRBV19
clone size: NA
D gene: NA
J gene: TRBJ1-1
CDR3 DNA: TGTGCCAGTAGTGTTAAGCAGATATCGAGGAAGAACACTGAAGCTTTCTTT
CDR3 protein: CASSVKQISRKNTEAFF

V gene: TRBV6-1
clone size: NA
D gene: NA
J gene: TRBJ1-1
CDR3 DNA: TGTGCCAGCAGGATATTAGGGTGGGACACTGAAGCTTTCTTT
CDR3 protein: CASRILGWDTEAFF

V gene: TRBV9
clone size: NA
D gene: TRBD1
J gene: TRBJ2-3
CDR3 DNA: TGTGCCAGCAGCGTAGGGGGTGGACAGGGCGGAACGCAGTATTTT
CDR3 protein: CASSVGGGQGGTQYF

V gene: TRBV5-1
clone size: NA
D gene: NA
J gene: TRBJ2-3
CDR3 DNA: TGCGCCAGCAGCTTTGTTGGGGGGGCCTCCCCAGATACGCAGTATTTT
CDR3 protein: CASSFVGGASPDTQYF

V gene: TRBV7-9
clone size: few
D gene: NA
J gene: TRBJ2-1
CDR3 DNA: TGTGCCAGCAGCGCCGGAGGGGTTGAGCAGTTCTTC
CDR3 protein: CASSAGGVEQFF

V gene: TRBV27
clone size: few
D gene: NA
J gene: TRBJ2-1
CDR3 DNA: TGTGCCAGCAGTTCGTGGACACAGCAGTTCTTC
CDR3 protein: CASSSWTQQFF

V gene: TRBV29-1
clone size: few
D gene: NA
J gene: TRBJ1-3
CDR3 DNA: TGCAGCGTTAAAGACAGAAACACCATATATTTT
CDR3 protein: CSVKDRNTIYF

V gene: TRBV24-1
clone size: NA
D gene: NA
J gene: TRBJ1-5
CDR3 DNA: TGTGCCACCAGTGAACGGATAAATCAGCCCCAGCATTTT
CDR3 protein: CATSERINQPQHF

V gene: TRBV6-5
clone size: NA
D gene: TRBD2
J gene: TRBJ2-1
CDR3 DNA: TGTGCCAGCAGTCCGGGACTAGCGGGGGGAAATGAGCAGTTCTTC
CDR3 protein: CASSPGLAGGNEQFF

V gene: TRBV7-2
clone size: NA
D gene: NA
J gene: TRBJ2-2
CDR3 DNA: TGTGCCGGCACACAGACTCAGGGCGGGGAGCTGTTTTTT
CDR3 protein: CAGTQTQGGELFF

V gene: TRBV7-9
clone size: few
D gene: TRBD2
J gene: TRBJ2-5
CDR3 DNA: TGTGCCAGCAGCTTACGTGCTAGCGGGGGCCGAGAGACCCAGTACTTC
CDR3 protein: CASSLRASGGRETQYF

V gene: TRBV10-2
clone size: NA
D gene: NA
J gene: TRBJ2-2
CDR3 DNA: TGCGCCAGCAGTGCATGGGGGCGTGAGGAGCTGTTTTTT
CDR3 protein: CASSAWGREELFF

V gene: TRBV7-9
clone size: NA
D gene: TRBD2
J gene: TRBJ2-7
CDR3 DNA: TGTGCCAGCAGCGCCTCAGCGGGGGCCTGCGAGCAGTACTTC
CDR3 protein: CASSASAGACEQYF

V gene: TRBV15
clone size: NA
D gene: TRBD2
J gene: TRBJ2-2
CDR3 DNA: TGTGCCACCGGGCGGGGGGGCGTGCCCGGGGAGCTGTTTTTT
CDR3 protein: CATGRGGVPGELFF

V gene: TRBV7-9
clone size: few
D gene: NA
J gene: TRBJ2-7
CDR3 DNA: TGTGCCAGCAGCCTCGGACTATCCGGTGGGTCCTACGAGCAGTACTTC
CDR3 protein: CASSLGLSGGSYEQYF

V gene: TRBV9
clone size: few
D gene: TRBD1
J gene: TRBJ1-1
CDR3 DNA: TGTGCCAGCAGCGCCCGACAGGGTACGAACACTGAAGCTTTCTTT
CDR3 protein: CASSARQGTNTEAFF

V gene: TRBV6-1
clone size: many
D gene: NA
J gene: TRBJ1-5
CDR3 DNA: TGTGCCAGCAGACAGCTTAATCAGCCCCAGCATTTT
CDR3 protein: CASRQLNQPQHF

V gene: TRBV7-9
clone size: few
D gene: NA
J gene: TRBJ1-6
CDR3 DNA: TGTGCCAGCAGCCAGGACAGTTTCTCACCCCTCCACTTT
CDR3 protein: CASSQDSFSPLHF

V gene: TRBV6-5
clone size: many
D gene: NA
J gene: TRBJ2-5
CDR3 DNA: TGTGCCAGCAGTTACCTGTCAGGGGGGCAAGAGACCCAGTACTTC
CDR3 protein: CASSYLSGGQETQYF

V gene: TRBV9
clone size: few
D gene: TRBD1
J gene: TRBJ1-2
CDR3 DNA: TGTGCCAGCAGCGTAGGCGGTTTGGGACAGTATGGCTACACCTTC
CDR3 protein: CASSVGGLGQYGYTF